Each of the 17 T cell receptor beta chains below was sequenced from the same sample in a study of regulatory T cells in long-lasting Graves disease. Sequencing libraries for TCR beta were prepared with iRepertoire HTBI primers and Arm-PCR of CDR3 regions. TCRdb independently ran MiXCR on the multiplex PCR reads; one entry per CDR3 protein. The repertoire holds a few hundred thousand distinct CDR3 sequences, with about 20% as singletons. The time point here: newly diagnosed GD, antithyroid drugs for less than 3 months. RNA isolated from PBMCs was used to make the TCR library. These data also formed part of another study, on T cells in Graves' hyperthyroidism and ophthalmopathy.

The input for sequencing was peripheral blood mononuclear cells (PBMCs), taken at new diagnosis, from a patient treated with antithyroid drugs. The source of these receptors is a woman aged 25 to 39 with Graves disease.

This clonotype appeared many times. The chain couples TRBV12-3 or TRBV12-4 to TRBJ2-1; TRBD1 aligns across 7 bases. Trimming removed 5 bases from V and 7 bases from J; junction bases left unmatched: 14. The CDR3 runs to 16 residues. DNA of the CDR3: TGTGCCAGCAGTGCTAGACAGGGTTTGGTTTTGAATGAGCAGTTCTTC. Protein sequence: CASSARQGLVLNEQFF.

For this clonotype: This clone may be a read error of a much larger clone one base away. In this CDR3 the conserved last residue, phenylalanine or tryptophan, is missing, so a read error is likely. The V call is TRBV4-1, the J call TRBJ1-4; D uncertain. This CDR3 is built from 16 residues. Trimming cost V 4 bases and J 2 bases, with 14 bases left between them. Per germline, CDR1 MGHRA and CDR2 YSYEKL. As DNA, the CDR3 is TGCGCCAGCAGCCGCCTTCAAGTTGCGACTAATGAAAAACTGTTTCTT. Translated, it gives CASSRLQVATNEKLFL.

This clonotype was counted many times. J is TRBJ1-6 and V is TRBV3-1; D possibly corresponds to TRBD1 (5 bases). Germline V gene lookup returns CDR1 LGHDT and CDR2 YNNKEL (reference sequence). The CDR3 has 15 amino acids. Trimming cost V 6 bases and J 5 bases, with 14 bases left between them. The CDR3 loop is CASRHAGTDNSPLHF. DNA of the CDR3: TGTGCCAGCAGGCACGCCGGGACCGATAATTCACCCCTCCACTTT. The whole variable domain, remainder taken from reference TRBV3-1 and TRBJ1-6, is DTAVSQTPKYLVTQMGNDKSIKCEQNLGHDTMYWYKQDSKKFLKIMFSYNNKELIINETVPNRFSPKSPDKAHLNLHINSLELGDSAVYFCASRHAGTDNSPLHFGNGTRLTVT.

The chain recombines TRBV20-1 with TRBJ2-2; 9 bases are shared with TRBD1. This CDR3 has 13 amino acids. V dropped 6 bases and J dropped 4; count of bases not matched to a gene: 3. CDR1 and CDR2 (germline): DFQATT, SNEGSKA (reference sequence). The CDR3 DNA is TGCAGTGCCAAGACAGGGGGCACCGGGGAGCTGTTTTTT. This gives the protein CSAKTGGTGELFF.

This clonotype was found a few times. CDR3 region: CASNRYNSPLHF. In DNA, the CDR3 is TGTGCCAGCAACAGGTATAATTCACCCCTCCACTTT. The V call is TRBV19, the J call TRBJ1-6; perhaps TRBD1 as D (5 bases). Germline V CDR1 and CDR2: LNHDA, SQIVND (reference sequence). The length of the CDR3 is 12 residues. V shed 9 bases and J shed 4 bases, with 7 bases lying between them.

This sequence joins TRBV2 and TRBJ2-7; 10 positions match TRBD1. The germline CDR1 and CDR2 sequences are SNHLY and FYNNEI. V lost 10 bases, J lost 5 bases, and 11 bases stayed unmatched. The CDR3 has 14 amino acids. Written as DNA, the CDR3 is TGTGCCACCCTACTGACAGGGGGCTTGAACGAGCAGTACTTC. Its protein is CATLLTGGLNEQYF. The full variable domain, completed using reference TRBV2 and TRBJ2-7, is EPEVTQTPSHQVTQMGQEVILRCVPISNHLYFYWYRQILGQKVEFLVSFYNNEISEKSEIFDDQFSVERPDGSNFTLKIRSTKLEDSAMYFCATLLTGGLNEQYFGPGTRLTVT.

At least ten counts were recorded for this clonotype. The V and J genes are TRBV2 and TRBJ2-3, with D unclear. There are 14 residues in the CDR3. V dropped 4 bases and J dropped 3 bases, with 11 bases sitting between them. CDR1 and CDR2 (germline): SNHLY, FYNNEI. The CDR3 is CASSAVFLTDTQYF. The DNA for the CDR3 is TGTGCCAGCAGTGCAGTGTTTCTAACAGATACGCAGTATTTT.

CDR3 amino acids: CASSQNPSGAPGETQYF. The DNA of the CDR3 is TGTGCCAGCAGCCAAAATCCGAGCGGGGCCCCAGGAGAGACCCAGTACTTC. V gene TRBV3-1 combines with J gene TRBJ2-5; the match to TRBD2 covers 7 bases. J gave up 4 bases and V 2 bases, and 13 bases lay outside the gene matches. CDR1 and CDR2 from the germline V gene are LGHDT and YNNKEL (reference sequence). This CDR3 has 17 amino acids.

The sample holds many counts of this clonotype. The V call is TRBV27, the J call TRBJ2-5; TRBD2 matches 7 bases. The CDR3 runs to 16 residues. CDR1 and CDR2 (germline): MNHEY, SMNVEV (reference sequence). The V segment lost 1 base and the J segment 4 bases; nucleotides outside the gene matches: 9. This CDR3 reads CASSLYPGTIRETQYF. CDR3 nucleotides: TGTGCCAGCAGTTTATACCCCGGGACTATAAGAGAGACCCAGTACTTC.

This clonotype was seen at least ten times. This chain uses TRBV20-1 with TRBJ2-2; no reliable D call. The germline CDR1 and CDR2 sequences are DFQATT and SNEGSKA (reference sequence). The CDR3 is made up of 13 amino acids. Deletions cut 6 bases from V and 5 bases from J, with 13 bases between. This chain's CDR3 is CSARSLYTGELFF. The CDR3 DNA reads as TGCAGTGCCCGGAGTTTGTATACCGGGGAGCTGTTTTTT.

Details on this clonotype: Possible read error: a much larger clone is one base away. This chain connects TRBV7-2 to TRBJ2-7, with D uncertain. V was clipped by 3 bases and J by 0 bases, with 6 bases between them. Germline V gene sequence: CDR1 SGHTA, CDR2 FQGNSA. This CDR3 has 13 residues. CDR3 region: CASSLGPSYEQYF. The CDR3 bases are TGTGCCAGCAGCTTGGGTCCCTCCTACGAGCAGTACTTC.

This clonotype was seen ten or more times. The V call is TRBV5-8, the J call TRBJ1-1, with TRBD1 as a possible D gene (6 bases). The CDR3 spans 14 residues. Germline V gene data show CDR1 as SGHTS and CDR2 as YDEGEE. V was shortened by 5 bases and J by 4 bases, with 15 bases between the two germline ends. The CDR3 here is CASSFTGLVTEAFF. The CDR3 DNA reads TGTGCCAGCAGTTTTACAGGGTTAGTCACTGAAGCTTTCTTT. The full variable domain, its missing parts supplied by reference TRBV5-8 and TRBJ1-1, is EAGVTQSPTHLIKTRGQQATLRCSPISGHTSVYWYQQALGLGLQFLLWYDEGEERNRGNFPPRFSGRQFPNYSSELNVNALELEDSALYLCASSFTGLVTEAFFGQGTRLTVV.

Many counts were recorded for this clonotype. CDR3 coding DNA: TGTGCCAGCAGTCGCGACAGCTACAATGAGCAGTTCTTC. Translation: CASSRDSYNEQFF. V is TRBV12-3 or TRBV12-4 and J is TRBJ2-1; maybe TRBD1 (5 bases). Trimming took 5 bases from V and 3 from J, leaving 8 bases between them. The CDR3 consists of 13 residues.

In its sample, this clonotype was seen many times. The chain employs TRBV10-3 and TRBJ2-3; D remains ambiguous. Trimming cost V 0 bases and J 3 bases, with 4 bases left between them. This CDR3 has 13 amino acids. Looked up from germline, CDR1 is ENHRY and CDR2 is SYGVKD. CDR3 in DNA: TGTGCCATCAGTGAGTCAAGGACAGATACGCAGTATTTT. Its translation is CAISESRTDTQYF.

In this sample, this clonotype turned up a few times. The chain is built from TRBV4-2 and TRBJ2-1, with 9 bases aligning to TRBD2. Germline assignment: CDR1 LGHNA and CDR2 YNFKEQ. The CDR3 length is 16 residues. The V gene end was trimmed by 0 bases and the J gene end by 8 bases; junction bases not matched to a gene: 8. CDR3 nucleotides: TGTGCCAGCAGCCAAGACGGAGCGGGGGGCAAATATGAGCAGTTCTTC. Translated: CASSQDGAGGKYEQFF.

The V and J genes are TRBV5-8 and TRBJ2-1; 12 positions match TRBD1. The ends lost 1 base at V and 9 bases at J; junction bases unmatched: 8. Germline V lookup: CDR1 SGHTS, CDR2 YDEGEE. The length of the CDR3 is 16 residues. CDR3 DNA sequence: TGTGCCAGCAGCTTGAAGGGGACAGGGGGCATGGGTGAGCAGTTCTTC. This codes for CASSLKGTGGMGEQFF.

At least ten counts were recorded for this clonotype. The rearrangement uses TRBV5-1 and TRBJ1-1, with D hard to call. In germline, CDR1 is SGHRS, CDR2 YFSETQ. The V end was cut by 5 bases, the J end by 8 bases, with 22 bases between. CDR3 length equals 15 residues. This CDR3 is CASSPTGWGSAEAFF. The DNA of the CDR3 is TGCGCCAGCAGTCCAACGGGGTGGGGATCGGCCGAAGCTTTCTTT. The entire variable domain, with the rest obtained from reference TRBV5-1 and TRBJ1-1, is as follows: KAGVTQTPRYLIKTRGQQVTLSCSPISGHRSVSWYQQTPGQGLQFLFEYFSETQRNKGNFPGRFSGRQFSNSRSEMNVSTLELGDSALYLCASSPTGWGSAEAFFGQGTRLTVV.